This T cell receptor beta chain was identified in a study of T cell repertoires in cytomegalovirus infection. Study results and caveats: Individuals carrying CMV plus the relevant HLA were identified by cumulative frequency of public TCR beta families.

The V segment lost 3 bases and the J segment 3 bases; nucleotides outside the gene matches: 4. Germline V gene data show CDR1 as SEHNR and CDR2 as FQNEAQ (reference sequence). This CDR3 comprises 15 residues. On this clonotype itself: Its target is not known.

MiXCR, applied by TCRdb to the reads, yields one record per CDR3 protein. The profile covers some 230,000 distinct CDR3 sequences, with 22% appearing a single time and roughly 18% taken by the ten largest. Sequencing used CD8+ T cells from PBMCs. This receptor was taken from a human donor in good health (CMV status not recorded). Some clones in this sample may be carry-over from other donors' samples. The chain links TRBV7-9 to TRBJ2-1; TRBD2 matches 8 bases. The CDR3 here is CASSFPSGGYNEQFF. The CDR3 coding sequence is TGTGCCAGCAGCTTCCCGAGCGGGGGCTACAATGAGCAGTTCTTC.